The 14 T cell receptor beta chains presented below share a single source sample, sequenced in a study of cytomegalovirus exposure and HLA in healthy donors (dated by TCRdb to about 2017). The protocol used for the library was the immunoSEQ multiplex PCR assay. For the multiplex PCR, a mixture combining 60 forward primers for TCR Vbeta segments and 13 reverse primers for TCR Jbeta segments was used. As stored in TCRdb, this immuneACCESS dataset retains in-frame rearrangements with V and J assigned. A fraction of the clones does not appear; measured against another copy, unresolved V genes explain less than half of the discrepancy, and the remainder lacks a known reason. The sample data list about 280,000 clones, and about 90% of these were observed just once. The biggest ten clones account for 2% to 3% of the sample. Sequencing used PBMCs. These receptors were taken from a woman between 18 and 29 years old in good health and CMV-seronegative.

The gene calls are TRBV18 and TRBJ1-1, with 8 bases matching TRBD1. V lost 2 bases and J lost 8; bases outside the gene matches: 4. Germline CDR1 is KGHSH and CDR2 is LQKENI. The CDR3 extends over 13 amino acids. DNA for the CDR3: TGTGCCAGCTCACCAACGGACAGGGACGAAGCTTTCTTT. Protein sequence: CASSPTDRDEAFF.

This chain connects TRBV7-9 to TRBJ2-1, with D uncertain. Between the trimmed V and J ends, which lost 2 bases and 9 bases, there was a span of 5 bases. This CDR3 is 11 amino acids long. CDR1 and CDR2 from the germline V gene are SEHNR and FQNEAQ (reference sequence). CDR3 protein: CASSLPGEQFF. The CDR3, as DNA: TGTGCCAGCAGCTTACCGGGTGAGCAGTTCTTC.

The V and J genes are TRBV2 and TRBJ1-1; D possibly corresponds to TRBD1 (5 bases). Germline V CDR1 and CDR2: SNHLY, FYNNEI. The CDR3 runs 15 residues. The V end lost 7 bases, the J end lost 5 bases, and 20 bases lay between the germline ends. CDR3 in amino acids: CASKISLGPSTEAFF. The CDR3 DNA sequence: TGTGCCAGCAAAATTTCCTTGGGGCCGAGTACTGAAGCTTTCTTT.

The chain couples TRBV5-4 to TRBJ2-7, with 10 bases that match TRBD2. This CDR3 has 15 residues. V shed 3 bases, J shed 1 base, and the junction held 4 bases outside the gene matches. Germline CDR1 and CDR2: SGHNT and YYREEE (reference sequence). The CDR3, as DNA: TGTGCCAGCAGCTCTCAGCGGGGGGGATCCTACGAGCAGTACTTC. Its translation: CASSSQRGGSYEQYF.

The CDR3 DNA follows: TGTGCCAGCAGCCCCGATCCGGTCGCTGAAGCTTTCTTT. Translating it yields CASSPDPVAEAFF. The chain recombines TRBV7-3 with TRBJ1-1; D not certain. V was pared by 5 bases and J by 6 bases, with 13 bases between. CDR1 is SGHTA and CDR2 is FQGTGA in the germline V gene. The CDR3 runs 13 residues. Combining the CDR3 with reference TRBV7-3 and TRBJ1-1 gives the whole variable domain GAGVSQTPSNKVTEKGKYVELRCDPISGHTALYWYRQSLGQGPEFLIYFQGTGAADDSGLPNDRFFAVRPEGSVSTLKIQRTERGDSAVYLCASSPDPVAEAFFGQGTRLTVV.

V gene TRBV5-1 combines with J gene TRBJ1-2; TRBD1 matches at 8 bases. The V gene's germline CDR1 is SGHRS and CDR2 YFSETQ. The CDR3 loop spans 16 amino acids. V gave up 0 bases and J gave up 8 bases; unmatched junction bases: 12. The CDR3 loop reads CASSLAPTGGLGGYTF. In DNA, the CDR3 is TGCGCCAGCAGCTTGGCACCCACAGGGGGATTAGGGGGCTACACCTTC.

This clone was observed a handful of times. The V gene is TRBV6-1, the J gene TRBJ1-2; 8 bases are shared with TRBD1. Germline V gives CDR1 MNHNS, CDR2 SASEGT. Trimming cost V 6 bases and J 3 bases; bases outside gene matches: 3. The CDR3 runs 13 residues. CDR3 amino acids: CASSLTGDYGYTF. CDR3 nucleotides: TGTGCCAGCAGCCTGACAGGGGACTATGGCTACACCTTC.

The rearrangement links TRBV9 to TRBJ2-7; the D gene is possibly TRBD2 (6 bases). Trimming pared 4 bases from V and 6 bases from J, leaving 14 bases between. This CDR3 is 13 amino acids long. CDR1 and CDR2 from the germline V gene are SGDLS and YYNGEE. The CDR3 is CASSFGGSGEQYF. As DNA, the CDR3 is TGTGCCAGCAGCTTCGGGGGATCGGGCGAGCAGTACTTC.

The V call is TRBV30, the J call TRBJ2-1; 7 nucleotides align to TRBD1. The germline V gene has CDR1 GTSNPN and CDR2 SVGIG (reference sequence). Trimming took 4 bases from V and 0 from J; bases not matched to a gene: 3. The CDR3 spans 14 residues. CDR3 coding DNA: TGTGCCTGGACAGGGGGAAGCTCCTACAATGAGCAGTTCTTC. This translates into CAWTGGSSYNEQFF. The full variable domain, completed using reference TRBV30 and TRBJ2-1, is SQTIHQWPATLVQPVGSPLSLECTVEGTSNPNLYWYRQAAGRGLQLLFYSVGIGQISSEVPQNLSASRPQDRQFILSSKKLLLSDSGFYLCAWTGGSSYNEQFFGPGTRLTVL.

The rearrangement uses TRBV5-1 and TRBJ2-5; 9 bases agree with TRBD2. V gave up 6 bases and J gave up 5 bases; unmatched junction bases: 17. The CDR3 has 17 amino acids. Germline V gene data show CDR1 as SGHRS and CDR2 as YFSETQ. The CDR3 region is CASTRTLAGATRETQYF. Written as DNA, the CDR3 is TGCGCCAGCACAAGGACGTTAGCGGGGGCCACGAGGGAGACCCAGTACTTC.

A single count supports this clone. CDR3 sequence (DNA): TGTGCCAGCAGTTACGATAAGCGGGGACCCTACGAGCAGTACTTC. Encoded protein: CASSYDKRGPYEQYF. V gene TRBV6-5 combines with J gene TRBJ2-7, with 7 positions matching TRBD2. The trim removed 2 bases at V and 2 bases at J, leaving 6 bases unmatched. The germline CDR1 and CDR2 sequences are MNHEY and SVGAGI. The CDR3 extends over 15 amino acids.

The chain joins TRBV5-4 to TRBJ1-1; tentatively, D is TRBD1 (5 bases). The CDR3 is made up of 14 amino acids. Between the trimmed V and J ends, which lost 5 bases and 4 bases, there was a span of 15 bases. CDR1 and CDR2 (germline): SGHNT, YYREEE (reference sequence). CDR3 sequence: CASSGWGGSTEAFF. The CDR3 region has the DNA TGTGCCAGCAGTGGGTGGGGGGGATCCACTGAAGCTTTCTTT.

The V gene is TRBV5-4, the J gene TRBJ1-1; 7 bases map to TRBD1. Germline CDR1 reads SGHNT; CDR2 reads YYREEE (reference sequence). The CDR3 sequence is 15 residues long. J lost 4 bases, V lost 2 bases, and 8 bases had no gene match. This CDR3 reads CASSFSTDRATEAFF. The CDR3 DNA is TGTGCCAGCAGCTTTTCGACCGACAGGGCCACTGAAGCTTTCTTT.

The chain carries TRBV5-1 and TRBJ2-1; D is uncertain. The germline V gene has CDR1 SGHRS and CDR2 YFSETQ. Trimming shortened V by 3 bases and J by 6 bases, and 7 bases separated the two germline ends. The CDR3 has 12 amino acids. CDR3 sequence: CASSSSGNEQFF. DNA for the CDR3: TGCGCCAGCAGCTCTTCAGGCAATGAGCAGTTCTTC.